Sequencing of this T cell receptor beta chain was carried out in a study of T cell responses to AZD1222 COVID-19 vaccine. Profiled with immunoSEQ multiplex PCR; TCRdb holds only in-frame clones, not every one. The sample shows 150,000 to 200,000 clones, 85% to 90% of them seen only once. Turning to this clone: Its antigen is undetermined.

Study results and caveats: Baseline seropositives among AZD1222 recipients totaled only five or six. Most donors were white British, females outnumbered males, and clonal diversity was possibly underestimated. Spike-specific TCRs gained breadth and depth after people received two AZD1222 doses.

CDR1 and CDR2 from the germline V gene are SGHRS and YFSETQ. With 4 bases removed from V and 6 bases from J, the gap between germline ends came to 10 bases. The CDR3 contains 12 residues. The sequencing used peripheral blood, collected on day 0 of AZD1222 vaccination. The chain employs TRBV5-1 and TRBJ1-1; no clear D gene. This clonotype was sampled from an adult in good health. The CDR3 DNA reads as TGCGCCAGCAGCGTGGGAACCCCTGAAGCTTTCTTT. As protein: CASSVGTPEAFF.